The TCR beta chain described here comes from a study of T cells expressing NK-cell markers. This CDR3 is 16 amino acids long. UMIs accompanied the 5'RACE template switching by which TCR beta cDNA was made. No DNA is given; TCRdb re-called the 5' RACE reads and lists each CDR3 protein once. Its listing shows some 600,000 distinct CDR3 sequences. Whole-study results and caveats: HCMV specificity of the expanded NKG2C+ T cell clones was not established. Dominance of the CD3+CD56-NKG2C+ fraction by these clonotypes also held in a handful of donors.

Concerning this clonotype itself: The target antigen is unknown.

This TCR came from a man between 18 and 29 years old in good health. This chain connects TRBV12-3 or TRBV12-4 to TRBJ2-1; TCRdb picks TRBD2, but there is no DNA to check that call. Sample: blood T cells: a sorted CD56 or NKG2C T cell subset, CD4+ or CD8+ T cells, or bulk PBMC T cells (not recorded which). The CDR3 loop reads CASGDRGLAGNDEQFF.